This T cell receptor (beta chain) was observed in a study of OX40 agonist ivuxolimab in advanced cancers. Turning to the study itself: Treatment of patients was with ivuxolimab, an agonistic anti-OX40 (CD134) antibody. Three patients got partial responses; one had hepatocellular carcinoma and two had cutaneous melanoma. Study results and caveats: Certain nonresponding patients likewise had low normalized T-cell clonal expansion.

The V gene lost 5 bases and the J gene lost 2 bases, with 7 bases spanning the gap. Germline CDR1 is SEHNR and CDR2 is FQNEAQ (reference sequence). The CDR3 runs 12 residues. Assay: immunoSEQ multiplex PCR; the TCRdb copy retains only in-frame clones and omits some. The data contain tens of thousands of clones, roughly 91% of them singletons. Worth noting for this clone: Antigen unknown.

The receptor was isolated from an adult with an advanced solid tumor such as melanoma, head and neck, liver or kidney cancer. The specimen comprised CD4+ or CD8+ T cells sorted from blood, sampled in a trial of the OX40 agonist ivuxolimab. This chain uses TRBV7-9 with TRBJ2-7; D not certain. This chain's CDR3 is CASSTQAYEQYF. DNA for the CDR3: TGTGCCAGCAGCACCCAAGCCTACGAGCAGTACTTC.